The source of this T cell receptor (beta chain) is a study of technical replicates of blood from four donors. Clones were sequenced by immunoSEQ multiplex PCR, and TCRdb holds only the in-frame ones, with some missing. The sample holds roughly 60,000 clones, nearly 90% seen once. Trimming at V came to 3 bases and at J to 9 bases, leaving 10 bases not matched to a gene. Germline CDR1 is GTSNPN and CDR2 is SVGIG (reference sequence). The CDR3 runs 16 residues. The sequenced material came from PBMCs. The chain combines TRBV30 with TRBJ2-1, with 14 bases that match TRBD2. This sequence was found in a human donor in good health. Some clones in this sample may be carry-over from other donors' samples. DNA for the CDR3: TGTGCCTGGAGGTCACCGGGACTAGCGGGAGTTGGTGAGCAGTTCTTC. Its translation: CAWRSPGLAGVGEQFF.